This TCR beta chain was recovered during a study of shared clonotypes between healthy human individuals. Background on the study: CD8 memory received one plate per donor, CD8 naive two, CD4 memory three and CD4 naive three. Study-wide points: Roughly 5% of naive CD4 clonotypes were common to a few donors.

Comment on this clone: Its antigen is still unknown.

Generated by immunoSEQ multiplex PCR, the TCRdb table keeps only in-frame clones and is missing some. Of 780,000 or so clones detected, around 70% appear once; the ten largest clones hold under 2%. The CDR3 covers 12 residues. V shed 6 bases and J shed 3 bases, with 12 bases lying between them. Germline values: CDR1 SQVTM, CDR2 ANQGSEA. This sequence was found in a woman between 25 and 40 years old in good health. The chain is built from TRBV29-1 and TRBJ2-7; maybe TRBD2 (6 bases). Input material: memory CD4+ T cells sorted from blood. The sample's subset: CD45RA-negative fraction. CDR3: CSVGTLSYEQYF. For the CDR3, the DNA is TGCAGCGTCGGGACTCTTAGCTACGAGCAGTACTTC.